The T cell receptor beta chain described here comes from a study of neurological immune-mediated disorders. Notes on the study in general: Phylogenetic grouping assigned the repertoires of 18 of 34 multiple sclerosis patients to a single cluster of related CDR3 sequences. This cluster may be a repertoire-level signature. None of the CDR3 amino acid sequences of expanded clones recurred across subjects, suggesting private repertoires in all groups.

V shed 5 bases, J shed 2 bases, and the junction held 9 bases outside the gene matches. Germline CDR1 and CDR2: SGHNT and YENEEA. The CDR3 spans 17 residues. This clonotype has at least ten counts. Its target is not known. cDNA was made by 5'RACE with 10-nucleotide random UMIs. The authors obtained over 200 million TCR-beta sequences from 15-18 subjects per sequencing run. TCRdb ran MiXCR on the 5' RACE reads and lists one entry per CDR3 protein. The sample holds about 62,000 distinct CDR3 sequences; roughly 4% are singletons and the top ten take 2.2%. The sequenced material came from PBMCs. The receptor comes from a woman between 50 and 59 years old with multiple sclerosis. The V and J genes are TRBV11-3 and TRBJ2-5; 12 nucleotides align to TRBD2. The DNA of the CDR3 is TGTGCCAGCAGCCTTAGTACCGGACTAGCGGGGCAAGAGACCCAGTACTTC. Its translation: CASSLSTGLAGQETQYF.